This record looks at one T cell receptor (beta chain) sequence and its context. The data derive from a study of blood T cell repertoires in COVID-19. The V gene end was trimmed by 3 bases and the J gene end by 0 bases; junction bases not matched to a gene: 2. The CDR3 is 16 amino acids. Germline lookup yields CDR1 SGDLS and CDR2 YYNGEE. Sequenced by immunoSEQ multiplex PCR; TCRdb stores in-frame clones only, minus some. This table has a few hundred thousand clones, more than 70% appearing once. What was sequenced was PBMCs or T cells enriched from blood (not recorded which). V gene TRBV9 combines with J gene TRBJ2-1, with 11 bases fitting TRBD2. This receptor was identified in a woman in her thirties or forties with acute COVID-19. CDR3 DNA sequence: TGTGCCAGCAGCGGGGGGACTAGCGGCTCCTACAATGAGCAGTTCTTC. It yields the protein CASSGGTSGSYNEQFF.